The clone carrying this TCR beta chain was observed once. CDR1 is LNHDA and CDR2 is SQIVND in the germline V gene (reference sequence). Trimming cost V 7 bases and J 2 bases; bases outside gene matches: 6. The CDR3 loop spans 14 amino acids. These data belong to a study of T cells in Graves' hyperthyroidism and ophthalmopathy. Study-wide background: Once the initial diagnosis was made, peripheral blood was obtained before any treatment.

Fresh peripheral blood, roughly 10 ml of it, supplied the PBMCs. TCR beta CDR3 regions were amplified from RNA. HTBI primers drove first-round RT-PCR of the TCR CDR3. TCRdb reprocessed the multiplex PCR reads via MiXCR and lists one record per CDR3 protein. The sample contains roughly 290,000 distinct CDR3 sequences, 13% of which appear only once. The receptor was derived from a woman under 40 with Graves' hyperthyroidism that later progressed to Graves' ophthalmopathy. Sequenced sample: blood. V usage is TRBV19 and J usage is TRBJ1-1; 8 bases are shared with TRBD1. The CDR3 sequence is CASKPGTGNTEAFF. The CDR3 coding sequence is TGTGCCAGTAAGCCCGGGACAGGCAACACTGAAGCTTTCTTT.